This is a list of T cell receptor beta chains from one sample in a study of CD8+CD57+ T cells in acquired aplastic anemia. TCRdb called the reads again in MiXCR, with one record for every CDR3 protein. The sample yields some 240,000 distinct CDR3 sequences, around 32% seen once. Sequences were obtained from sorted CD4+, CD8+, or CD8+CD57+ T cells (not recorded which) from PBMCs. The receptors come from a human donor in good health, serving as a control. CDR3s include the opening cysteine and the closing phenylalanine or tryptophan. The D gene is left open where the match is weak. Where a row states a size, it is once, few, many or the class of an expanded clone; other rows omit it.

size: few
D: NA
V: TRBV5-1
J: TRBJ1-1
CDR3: CASSFNRANTEAFF
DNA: TGCGCCAGCAGCTTTAACAGGGCTAACACTGAAGCTTTCTTT

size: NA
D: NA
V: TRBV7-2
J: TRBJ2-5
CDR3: CASSLKRAPEVVQYF
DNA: TGTGCCAGCAGCTTAAAGCGGGCTCCCGAAGTGGTCCAGTACTTC

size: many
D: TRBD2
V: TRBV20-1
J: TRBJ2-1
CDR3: CSARDSGGTINEQFF
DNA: TGCAGTGCTAGAGATAGCGGGGGCACGATAAATGAGCAGTTCTTC

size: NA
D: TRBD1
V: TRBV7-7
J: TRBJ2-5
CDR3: CASSEDRGRETQYF
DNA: TGTGCCAGCAGCGAAGACAGGGGGCGAGAGACCCAGTACTTC

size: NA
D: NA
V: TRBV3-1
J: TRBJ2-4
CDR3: CASSRGAAKNIQYF
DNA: TGTGCCAGCAGCCGGGGGGCAGCCAAAAACATTCAGTACTTC

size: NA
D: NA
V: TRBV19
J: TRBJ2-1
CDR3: CASSPYGGAAEQFF
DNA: TGTGCCAGTAGTCCATACGGGGGTGCCGCCGAGCAGTTCTTC

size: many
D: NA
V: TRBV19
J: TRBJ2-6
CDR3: CASSIYRASSGANVLTF
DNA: TGTGCCAGTAGTATCTACAGGGCCTCCTCTGGGGCCAACGTCCTGACTTTC

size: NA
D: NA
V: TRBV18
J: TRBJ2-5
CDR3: CASSEGHQETQYF
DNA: TGTGCCAGCTCGGAGGGGCACCAAGAGACCCAGTACTTC

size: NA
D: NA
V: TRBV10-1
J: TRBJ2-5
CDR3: CASSDGQTQETQYF
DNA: TGCGCCAGCAGCGACGGACAGACGCAAGAGACCCAGTACTTC

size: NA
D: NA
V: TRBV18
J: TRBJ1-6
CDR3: CASSRISGDSPLHF
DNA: TGTGCCAGCTCGCGGATCTCCGGCGATTCACCCCTCCACTTT

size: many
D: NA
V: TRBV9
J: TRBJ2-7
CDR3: CASSVRGTTGLEQYF
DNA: TGTGCCAGCAGCGTACGTGGGACCACTGGGCTCGAGCAGTACTTC